The rows below give T cell receptor beta chains drawn from one sample of a study of Graves' ophthalmopathy and Graves' hyperthyroidism. Each CDR3 protein is one row after TCRdb ran MiXCR on the multiplex PCR reads. This table holds around 590,000 distinct CDR3 sequences, roughly 40% found once. What was sequenced was peripheral blood or thyroid tissue (not recorded which). These receptors originate from an adult man with Graves' hyperthyroidism. Each CDR3 is given with its conserved first and last residue. A D gene is named only where the DNA matches it firmly. Clone size is shown for a subset of rows, as once, few, many or a class of expanded clone.

>.|TRBD2|TRBV24-1|TRBJ2-7
TGTGCCACCAGTGATCCGACTAGCGTCCTCTACGAGCAGTACTTC
CATSDPTSVLYEQYF
>.|.|TRBV10-3|TRBJ2-5
TGTGCCATCAGTGACGGGGGGCTACAAGAGACCCAGTACTTC
CAISDGGLQETQYF
>few|TRBD1|TRBV24-1|TRBJ2-1
TGTGCCACCAGTGACCGACGGACAGGGTGGAGTGAGCAGTTCTTC
CATSDRRTGWSEQFF
>.|.|TRBV7-9|TRBJ2-7
TGTGCCAGCTCACCACAAAGCCGGGGTAACGAGCAGTACTTC
CASSPQSRGNEQYF
>many|.|TRBV6-1|TRBJ2-7
TGTGCCGCAAGGGGCGGCGGCAACTCCTACGAGCAGTACTTC
CAARGGGNSYEQYF
>many|.|TRBV20-1|TRBJ1-2
TGCAGTGCCAATGACGGACTGGGCACTAACTATGGCTACACCTTC
CSANDGLGTNYGYTF
>many|.|TRBV7-2|TRBJ2-7
TGTGCCAGCAGCTTGGATGGGTTCACCTACGAGCAGTACTTC
CASSLDGFTYEQYF
>.|TRBD2|TRBV29-1|TRBJ2-7
TGCAGCGTTGCCAGTGGACTAGCCAACTACGAGCAGTACTTC
CSVASGLANYEQYF
>.|TRBD2|TRBV7-3|TRBJ2-3
TGCGCCAGCAGCCATACACTAGCGGAGGGGGATACGCAGTATTTT
CASSHTLAEGDTQYF
>.|TRBD2|TRBV7-9|TRBJ2-5
TGTGCCAGCAGCTTGAAAACTAGCGGGGGGAATTTGGAGACCCAGTACTTC
CASSLKTSGGNLETQYF
>many|.|TRBV2|TRBJ1-1
TGTGCCAGCAGTGACGCCACAGGCGGGACTGAAGCTTTCTTT
CASSDATGGTEAFF
>.|TRBD1|TRBV7-9|TRBJ1-4
TGTGCCAGCAGCTTAGGGGCGACAGGGTACAATGAAAAACTGTTTTTT
CASSLGATGYNEKLFF
>.|.|TRBV7-9|TRBJ1-4
TGTGCCAGCAGCTTAGGGACGCTGAATGAAAAACTGTTTTTT
CASSLGTLNEKLFF